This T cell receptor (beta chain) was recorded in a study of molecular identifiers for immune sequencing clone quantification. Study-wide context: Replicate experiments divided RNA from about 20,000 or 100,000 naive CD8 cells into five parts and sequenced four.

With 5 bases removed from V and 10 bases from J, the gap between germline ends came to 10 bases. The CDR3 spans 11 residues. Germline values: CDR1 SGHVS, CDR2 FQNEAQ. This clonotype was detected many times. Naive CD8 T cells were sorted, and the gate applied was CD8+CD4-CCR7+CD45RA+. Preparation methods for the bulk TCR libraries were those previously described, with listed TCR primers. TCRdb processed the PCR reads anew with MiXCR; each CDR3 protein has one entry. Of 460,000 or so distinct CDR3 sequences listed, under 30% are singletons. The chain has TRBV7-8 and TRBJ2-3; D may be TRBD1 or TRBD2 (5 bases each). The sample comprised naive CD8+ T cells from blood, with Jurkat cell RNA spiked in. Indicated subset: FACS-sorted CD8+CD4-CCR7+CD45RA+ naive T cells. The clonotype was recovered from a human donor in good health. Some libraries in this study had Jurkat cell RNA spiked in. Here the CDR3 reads CASSVGGAQYF. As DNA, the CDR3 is TGTGCCAGCAGCGTTGGGGGTGCGCAGTATTTT.